The 13 T cell receptor beta chains below were found in one sample sequenced in a study of T cells after yellow fever vaccination. One entry per CDR3 protein results from TCRdb running MiXCR on the 5' RACE reads. The sample has over 120,000 distinct CDR3 sequences, roughly 6.7% seen once. The sample consisted of CD4+ T cells sorted from PBMCs, taken 10 days after the yellow fever booster vaccination. The source is a young man who received the YFV17D yellow fever vaccine.

This clonotype was observed at least ten times. CDR3 loop: CSATGPGSPLHF. CDR3 DNA sequence: TGCAGTGCTACAGGGCCGGGTTCACCCCTCCACTTT. V is TRBV20-1 and J is TRBJ1-6, with a tentative D call TRBD1 (5 bases). V was pared by 4 bases and J by 9 bases, with 10 bases between. The germline CDR1 and CDR2 sequences are DFQATT and SNEGSKA (reference sequence). The CDR3 has 12 residues.

This clonotype has ten or more counts. J is TRBJ2-7 and V is TRBV3-1, with a weak D call TRBD1 (6 bases). Trimming left V 6 bases short and J 4 bases short, with 7 bases between. The germline V gene encodes CDR1 LGHDT and CDR2 YNNKEL (reference sequence). This CDR3 has 11 amino acids. CDR3 DNA sequence: TGTGCCAGCAGAGGGGGATACGAGCAGTACTTC. It translates to CASRGGYEQYF.

This clonotype was seen many times. The CDR3 DNA sequence: TGTGCCACCAGCAGAGACAGGAATAGCAATCAGCCCCAGCATTTT. It translates to CATSRDRNSNQPQHF. The chain has TRBV15 and TRBJ1-5; D is undetermined. Germline V gene data show CDR1 as LNHNV and CDR2 as YYDKDF (reference sequence). The CDR3 is 15 residues long. The V and J ends lost 0 bases and 0 bases respectively, with 6 bases between them.

This chain links TRBV5-8 with TRBJ1-2, with 8 bases lining up with TRBD1. There are 14 residues in the CDR3. Trimming at V came to 4 bases and at J to 1 base, leaving 3 bases not matched to a gene. Germline values: CDR1 SGHTS, CDR2 YDEGEE. Written as DNA, the CDR3 is TGTGCCAGCAGCGGGGGACAGGTTAACTATGGCTACACCTTC. This translates into CASSGGQVNYGYTF.

This clonotype was recorded at least ten times. The J gene is TRBJ2-1, the V gene TRBV20-1, with a tentative D call TRBD2 (7 bases). The germline V gene has CDR1 DFQATT and CDR2 SNEGSKA (reference sequence). CDR3 length: 14 residues. Trimming cost V 3 bases and J 6 bases, with 15 bases left between them. The CDR3 loop reads CSASRPGGLNEQFF. In DNA, the CDR3 is TGCAGTGCTAGTCGGCCGGGGGGCCTCAATGAGCAGTTCTTC.

This clonotype was counted a few times. The V gene is TRBV30, the J gene TRBJ2-7, with D unresolved. Looked up from germline, CDR1 is GTSNPN and CDR2 is SVGIG (reference sequence). This CDR3 is built from 15 residues. The V gene lost 2 bases and the J gene lost 2 bases, with 16 bases spanning the gap. Here the CDR3 reads CAWSLGITDTYEQYF. CDR3 in DNA: TGTGCCTGGAGTCTAGGGATTACAGACACCTACGAGCAGTACTTC. The whole variable domain, remainder taken from reference TRBV30 and TRBJ2-7, is SQTIHQWPATLVQPVGSPLSLECTVEGTSNPNLYWYRQAAGRGLQLLFYSVGIGQISSEVPQNLSASRPQDRQFILSSKKLLLSDSGFYLCAWSLGITDTYEQYFGPGTRLTVT.

The rearrangement uses TRBV3-1 and TRBJ1-2; perhaps TRBD1 as D (6 bases). The CDR3 is made up of 18 amino acids. Germline lookup yields CDR1 LGHDT and CDR2 YNNKEL (reference sequence). With 1 base removed from V and 4 bases from J, the gap between germline ends came to 22 bases. The CDR3 protein is CASSQAVVGGQAIYGYTF. The CDR3 nucleotides are TGTGCCAGCAGCCAAGCTGTCGTGGGGGGGCAAGCCATCTATGGCTACACCTTC.

This clonotype was seen at least ten times. The chain combines TRBV3-1 with TRBJ2-1; 15 bases line up with TRBD2. The V segment lost 7 bases and the J segment 9 bases; nucleotides outside the gene matches: 4. This CDR3 has 14 amino acids. Germline-derived CDR1 and CDR2 are LGHDT and YNNKEL (reference sequence). The CDR3 DNA is TGTGCCAGCACGGGACTAGCGGGAGGAGGTGAGCAGTTCTTC. Its protein is CASTGLAGGGEQFF.

This clonotype has a count of ten or more. J is TRBJ2-3 and V is TRBV5-1, with D perhaps being TRBD1 or TRBD2 (5 bases each). This CDR3 region has 14 residues. CDR1 is SGHRS, CDR2 YFSETQ, per germline. The germline V and J ends were trimmed by 1 base and 4 bases, with 10 bases remaining between them. The CDR3: CASSLLGVSDTQYF. CDR3 sequence (DNA): TGCGCCAGCAGCTTGTTGGGGGTCTCAGATACGCAGTATTTT.

This clonotype was observed many times. The rearrangement joins TRBV6-2 or TRBV6-3 to TRBJ2-1, with D perhaps TRBD1 or TRBD2 (5 bases each). The CDR3 covers 13 residues. Looked up from germline, CDR1 is MNHEY and CDR2 is SVGEGT. With 4 bases removed from V and 8 bases from J, the gap between germline ends came to 12 bases. The DNA for the CDR3 is TGTGCCAGCAGTTTCGGGGCGGGCGATGAGCAGTTCTTC. Protein: CASSFGAGDEQFF.

The table lists this clonotype with many counts. This chain links TRBV5-1 with TRBJ1-1; D gene ambiguous. Germline CDR1 reads SGHRS; CDR2 reads YFSETQ. The length of the CDR3 is 11 residues. With 6 bases removed from V and 1 base from J, the gap between germline ends came to 4 bases. The CDR3 loop reads CASTANTEAFF. In DNA, the CDR3 is TGCGCCAGCACTGCGAACACTGAAGCTTTCTTT.

The sample holds many counts of this clonotype. This chain links TRBV20-1 with TRBJ2-2, with 12 bases matching TRBD2. The CDR3 is 16 amino acids. Per germline, CDR1 DFQATT and CDR2 SNEGSKA (reference sequence). The ends lost 3 bases at V and 1 base at J; junction bases unmatched: 3. The CDR3 is CSASGLAGLNTGELFF. Here the CDR3 DNA reads TGCAGTGCTAGCGGACTAGCGGGGTTGAACACCGGGGAGCTGTTTTTT.

This clonotype was seen ten or more times. This chain joins TRBV5-1 and TRBJ2-1; 8 nucleotides line up with TRBD2. The trim removed 0 bases at V and 9 bases at J, leaving 8 bases unmatched. The germline CDR1 and CDR2 sequences are SGHRS and YFSETQ. The CDR3 length is 15 residues. The CDR3 here is CASSLDSGRAGEQFF. CDR3 DNA sequence: TGCGCCAGCAGCTTGGACAGCGGGAGAGCGGGTGAGCAGTTCTTC.